This TCR beta chain was sequenced during a study of blood T cell repertoires in COVID-19. Background on the study: From T cells, B-cell-depleted T cells, or PBMCs came the material, which was cDNA or gDNA.

Looked up from germline, CDR1 is SGHAT and CDR2 is FQNNGV. This CDR3 spans 14 amino acids. Trimming shortened V by 0 bases and J by 6 bases, and 11 bases separated the two germline ends. Source study methods: For nucleated cells, counts were estimated from reference gene primer amplification. Clones were read by immunoSEQ multiplex PCR, and TCRdb kept only the in-frame ones, dropping some. D and trimming come from the DNA, and the V and J calls and clone size come from that table. The sample contains 200,000 to 250,000 clones, roughly 81% of which appear only once. The V and J genes are TRBV11-2 and TRBJ1-2, with D hard to call. Material for sequencing was peripheral blood. This receptor was obtained from a man aged 50 or older who had recovered from COVID-19. The CDR3, as DNA: TGTGCCAGCAGCTTAGATGGCAGGTCGGATGGCTACACCTTC. This gives the protein CASSLDGRSDGYTF.